These 16 T cell receptor beta chains were all obtained from the same sample, sequenced in a study of post-analysis software for immune sequencing data. The study's findings and limits: Higher frequency in patients than in controls was seen for about five TRBV segments, with TRBV5-6, TRBV5-1 and TRBV20-1 among them.

Each TCR beta cDNA library carried unique molecular identifiers. TCRdb re-called the PCR reads through MiXCR, storing one row per CDR3 protein. The repertoire holds around 400,000 distinct CDR3 sequences, with around 33% as singletons. No antigen has been assigned to these receptors. Sequenced input: blood. These receptors all stem from a girl aged 5-17 years with multiple sclerosis.

The rearrangement uses TRBV3-1 and TRBJ2-3; D possibly uses TRBD1 or TRBD2 (5 bases each). Germline CDR1 LGHDT, CDR2 YNNKEL (reference sequence). V was cut by 0 bases and J by 4 bases, with 14 bases left in between. The CDR3 spans 16 residues. CDR3 amino acids: CASSQDPGRLSDTQYF. CDR3 DNA: TGTGCCAGCAGCCAAGATCCGGGACGGCTCTCAGATACGCAGTATTTT.

This chain joins TRBV4-1 and TRBJ2-3; D is ambiguous. This CDR3 is 13 amino acids long. The germline V gene encodes CDR1 MGHRA and CDR2 YSYEKL. V was clipped by 1 base and J by 6 bases, with 8 bases between them. Here the CDR3 DNA reads TGCGCCAGCAGCCAAGTGGGCCTCGATACGCAGTATTTT. Translation gives CASSQVGLDTQYF.

The chain couples TRBV5-1 to TRBJ2-1; tentative D call: TRBD2 (6 bases). The CDR3 extends over 18 amino acids. The germline V and J ends were trimmed by 0 bases and 6 bases, with 22 bases remaining between them. Germline CDR1 reads SGHRS; CDR2 reads YFSETQ. The CDR3 loop is CASSLVVPGDPGPNEQFF. CDR3 bases: TGCGCCAGCAGCTTGGTGGTGCCGGGGGACCCCGGCCCCAATGAGCAGTTCTTC.

The chain carries TRBV29-1 and TRBJ2-5; D might be TRBD2 (6 bases). There are 14 residues in the CDR3. V was pared by 1 base and J by 9 bases, with 18 bases between. Germline V gene lookup returns CDR1 SQVTM and CDR2 ANQGSEA. The CDR3 nucleotides are TGCAGCGTTGAAGCTCTAGGGGAGTGGGAGGCCCAGTACTTC. The encoded protein is CSVEALGEWEAQYF.

The V call is TRBV10-3, the J call TRBJ2-3, with TRBD1 matching over 9 bases. This CDR3 has 20 residues. The V gene end was trimmed by 2 bases and the J gene end by 0 bases; junction bases not matched to a gene: 15. CDR1 and CDR2 (germline): ENHRY, SYGVKD. Here the CDR3 reads CAISEAGTGIRSTSTDTQYF. CDR3 bases: TGTGCCATCAGTGAGGCCGGGACAGGGATTCGGAGTACGAGCACAGATACGCAGTATTTT.

This clonotype was observed a single time. V and J are TRBV6-2 or TRBV6-3 and TRBJ1-1; D is uncertain. Germline CDR1 is MNHEY and CDR2 is SVGEGT. The CDR3 consists of 12 residues. Trimming left V 6 bases short and J 4 bases short, with 9 bases between. The DNA for the CDR3 is TGTGCCAGCAGATCTTATCTCACTGAAGCTTTCTTT. Its translation is CASRSYLTEAFF.

This clonotype is a singleton in its sample. Since no conserved phenylalanine or tryptophan closes the CDR3, a read error is the likely cause. The V and J genes are TRBV28 and TRBJ2-5; D might be TRBD2 (5 bases). Germline V gives CDR1 MDHEN, CDR2 SYDVKM. CDR3 size: 15 residues. Trimming removed 2 bases from V and 1 base from J, with 11 bases in between. The CDR3 loop is CASSLSATSQETQYS. In nucleotides, the CDR3 is TGTGCCAGCAGTTTAAGTGCCACTAGCCAAGAGACCCAGTACTCC.

The genes are TRBV7-2 and TRBJ2-7; a weak D match, TRBD1 (6 bases). The DNA matches TRBJ2-5 better at its end, which makes the J call doubtful. From germline, CDR1 is SGHTA and CDR2 FQGNSA. The CDR3 totals 15 residues. The CDR3 spells CASSLEVDSRRTQYF. Here the CDR3 DNA reads TGTGCCAGCAGCTTAGAGGTGGACAGCCGGAGGACCCAGTACTTC.

A remark on this clonotype: The junction departs from the called germline gene at one end, perhaps through a read error. This rearrangement joins TRBV20-1 to TRBJ2-1, with TRBD1 identical over 7 bases. CDR3 length: 14 amino acids. Germline V gene lookup returns CDR1 DFQATT and CDR2 SNEGSKA (reference sequence). CDR3 residues: CSARDRVSYNEQFF. The DNA for the CDR3 is TGCAGTGCGAGAGACAGGGTATCCTACAATGAGCAGTTCTTC.

This clonotype was detected only a few times. The V call is TRBV7-9, the J call TRBJ1-2; 7 bases align to TRBD1. Trimming cost V 4 bases and J 7 bases; bases outside gene matches: 6. This CDR3 comprises 13 residues. Germline loops: CDR1 SEHNR, CDR2 FQNEAQ (reference sequence). This CDR3 is CASSSSGGVGYTF. Here the CDR3 DNA reads TGTGCCAGCAGCTCATCAGGGGGGGTTGGCTACACCTTC.

In regard to this clonotype: The junction differs from germline at one of its ends, possibly a read error. The CDR3 nucleotides are TGTGCCAGCACCCCTTACGACTCCCGGGTTCCAGATACGCGGTATTTT. Its protein is CASTPYDSRVPDTRYF. The chain couples TRBV7-9 to TRBJ2-3; D is unresolved. Germline values: CDR1 SEHNR, CDR2 FQNEAQ (reference sequence). CDR3 length: 16 amino acids.

The V gene is TRBV19, the J gene TRBJ2-6; TRBD2 is a possible D gene (7 bases). V was cut by 6 bases and J by 4 bases, with 19 bases left in between. This CDR3 has 17 residues. Germline V gene sequence: CDR1 LNHDA, CDR2 SQIVND (reference sequence). The CDR3 DNA reads as TGTGCCAGTAGCCTCGCGGGGGCTTCGGGAGGGGCCAACGTCCTGACTTTC. Protein product: CASSLAGASGGANVLTF.

Only a few counts were recorded for this clonotype. V and J are TRBV6-5 and TRBJ2-5; 8 bases are a match to TRBD1. This CDR3 contains 12 residues. With 8 bases clipped from V and 3 bases from J, the junction kept 2 bases outside the gene matches. Germline assignment: CDR1 MNHEY and CDR2 SVGAGI. The CDR3 reads CASGQGEETQYF. In DNA, the CDR3 is TGTGCCAGCGGACAGGGAGAAGAGACCCAGTACTTC.

V is TRBV20-1 and J is TRBJ2-7, with 10 bases that match TRBD1. Germline V lookup: CDR1 DFQATT, CDR2 SNEGSKA (reference sequence). This CDR3 is built from 15 residues. V shed 5 bases and J 2 bases; nucleotides not matched to a gene: 9. The CDR3 here is CSASYSGTGAYEQYF. The CDR3 DNA is TGCAGTGCTTCCTATTCCGGGACAGGGGCCTACGAGCAGTACTTC.

This rearrangement joins TRBV6-2 or TRBV6-3 to TRBJ2-1; 8 positions agree with TRBD2. The V gene's germline CDR1 is MNHEY and CDR2 SVGEGT. V dropped 5 bases and J dropped 7; count of bases not matched to a gene: 7. This CDR3 has 14 residues. This CDR3 is CASSQSGGPNEQFF. The CDR3 bases are TGTGCCAGCAGTCAGTCGGGGGGGCCGAATGAGCAGTTCTTC.

J is TRBJ2-2 and V is TRBV4-3; weak D call: TRBD2 (5 bases). Germline CDR1 is LGHNA and CDR2 is YSLEER. The CDR3 is made up of 15 amino acids. V dropped 4 bases and J dropped 4 bases, with 13 bases sitting between them. The CDR3 is CASSLDLAITGELFF. CDR3 bases: TGCGCCAGCAGCCTGGACTTAGCGATCACCGGGGAGCTGTTTTTT.